The T cell receptor (beta chain) described here comes from a study of T cells expressing NK-cell markers (TCRdb year 2020). For the study in its entirety: TCR beta-chain repertoires were profiled in sorted CD3+CD56+NKG2C+, CD3+CD56+NKG2C- and CD3+CD56-NKG2C+ T-cell subsets from several donors. Among the eight sequenced donors, only one was HCMV-seronegative, while the other seven were HCMV-seropositive. The libraries were sequenced on Illumina HiSeq 2000/2500, MiSeq or NextSeq, producing 2 x 150 bp reads. The eight sequenced donors were randomly selected healthy volunteers, three men and five women. What the work shows at the level of the full study, not this receptor alone: For roughly six donors, the dominant CD3+CD56+NKG2C+ clonotypes were among the top 10 CD8+ clonotypes and accounted for roughly 1.0-8% of CD8+ T cells. Those dominant clonotypes were again the most abundant among CD3+CD56-NKG2C+ cells in a handful of donors, at about 28.3-65%. It remained unclear whether the expanded NKG2C-expressing T cell clones were specific for HCMV antigens.

Reads for this sample came from an Illumina HiSeq 2000. The TCR beta cDNA libraries were made using 5'RACE template switching, a step that added both a universal primer site and unique molecular identifiers. Priming for cDNA synthesis came from the TCR beta constant segment, and two successive PCR amplification steps followed. Regarding the original processing steps: Reads were demultiplexed and grouped by UMI with MIGEC, and clonotypes were assembled and quantified with MiTCR. Only TCR cDNA sequences supported by at least two reads were kept to exclude erroneous sequences. The tcR package was used for downstream repertoire analysis, and clonotypes were matched between fractions using CDR3 nucleotide sequence together with V segment. VDJmatch was used to annotate antigen specificity against VDJdb, with one amino acid substitution in CDR3 allowed. After TCRdb reprocessed the reads, each CDR3 protein sequence was kept as one row, without DNA. These V and J calls are TCRdb output, not the study's own analysis. The table held for this sample gives hundreds of thousands of distinct CDR3 sequences. The top ten constitute roughly 5.4% of the sample.

HCMV serostatus was determined by detecting HCMV-specific IgG in serum with a commercial ELISA kit. Ficoll density gradient centrifugation was used to isolate peripheral blood mononuclear cells from blood. Of note for this clonotype: Its cognate antigen has yet to be identified.

The CDR3 runs 14 residues from the cysteine to the phenylalanine. The record lacks a DNA sequence. CDR1 and CDR2, looked up from the germline V gene (reference sequence), are DFQATT and SNEGSKA. The sequence came from a man between 18 and 69 years old in good health. Material: blood T cells: a sorted CD56 or NKG2C T cell subset, CD4+ or CD8+ T cells, or bulk PBMC T cells (not recorded which). The sequence is built from TRBV20-1 and TRBJ1-5; no DNA is available, so the TRBD1 call from TCRdb remains unchecked. CDR3 sequence: CSAGPKGVGQPQHF.